This TCR beta chain was captured by sequencing in a study of T cells in Graves' hyperthyroidism and ophthalmopathy (dated by TCRdb to between 2019 and 2020). As for the study more broadly: Peripheral blood samples were taken at the time of initial diagnosis, prior to any treatment. For training and testing, the 100 or so patients in the discovery cohort were randomly divided in a 7:3 ratio. A discovery cohort of around 98 patients, approximately 45 with Graves' ophthalmopathy and 55 to 65 with stable Graves' hyperthyroidism, was used to find distinguishing TCR V-J signatures. Following sampling, methimazole starting at 30 mg daily was given to hyperthyroidism patients, and high-dose intravenous methylprednisolone was given to ophthalmopathy patients. In addition, the study compared T-cell repertoires in thyroid tissue and in blood from about six Graves' hyperthyroidism patients. According to the paper, TCR Vbeta CDR3 sequencing was carried out on 135 peripheral blood samples, which came from about 45 ophthalmopathy, some 73 hyperthyroidism and about 17 progressor patients. Prospective prediction of ophthalmopathy was tested in an independent validation cohort of 18 to 20 hyperthyroidism patients and 15 to 17 patients who later progressed to ophthalmopathy. The study at large found these results: Blood samples also contained most of the expanded thyroid clonotypes (frequency above 0.001), which suggests that blood repertoires may reflect thyroid immune responses. Ophthalmopathy was separated from stable hyperthyroidism by a 13 V-J signature model, with roughly 88% sensitivity and about 81% specificity obtained in cross-validation and 80%/75% obtained in testing. In validation, the model predicted progression to ophthalmopathy a median of roughly six months before onset, with over 60% sensitivity and roughly 73% specificity. No statistical method was used to set the sample size in advance, and investigators knew the group allocation.

The TCR beta CDR3 regions were amplified from RNA transcripts. A first-round RT-PCR of the TCR CDR3 used the HTBI primer set with the Qiagen OneStep RT-PCR kit. Libraries were constructed in a second round of multiplex PCR, after which size selection and purification were carried out. Libraries were sequenced paired-end with 100 bp reads on an Illumina HiSeq2000. Per the source publication's procedure: SOAPnuke was used to process the raw data, throwing out any read that contained adapters or uncalled bases, had a mean Phred below 15, or lacked an exact constant-primer or identifier match. COPE v1.2.5 was used to merge the high-quality paired reads, and each unique nucleotide sequence was defined as a clonotype. MiTCR v1.1 was used to align the clonotypes against IMGT TRBV, TRBD and TRBJ reference segments. Analysis was restricted to V-J combinations with a frequency above 0.0001, which covered about 99% of repertoires. A TCS score was defined as the ratio between F50 (clonal expansion) and ExV (chaos), using BLOSUM62-based TCRdist between CDR3 peptides within each V-J. Welch's t-statistics and random forest reduced 500 to 650 V-J features to 10 to 15, which were used in a naive Bayes classifier (R e1071). TCRdb ran its own pipeline on the public reads, namely fastp trimming at Q25 and MiXCR clone calling, and kept in-frame beta chains. One record per CDR3 amino acid sequence lists the most common genes and DNA. These V and J calls rely on TCRdb rather than the paper's analysis. The sample table holds 500,000 or so distinct CDR3 sequences, of which approximately 16% were seen once. The leading ten clones occupy approximately 32% of the sample.

Taken from the germline V gene, the CDR1 and CDR2 loops are MNHEY and SVGAGI. Taken from cysteine to phenylalanine, the CDR3 has 15 residues. CDR3 DNA is the only sequence kept; it has 45 bases, read in frame from the first base. Trimming removed 2 bases from V and 9 bases from J, leaving 17 bases between the germline ends. This clonotype was counted a few times. Its antigen remains undetermined. The input lacks base qualities; no much larger clone sits a single base away. Moderately to severely active disease, a Clinical Activity Score of at least 3, a NOSPECS grade of at least 4, and a duration under 3 months were present in ophthalmopathy patients. Patients with uncontrolled infections, other autoimmune diseases, pregnancy or lactation were excluded. Clinical symptoms, serum thyroxine and TRAb, thyroid ultrasound, and orbital computed tomography formed the basis for the diagnoses. PBMCs were isolated from approximately 10 ml of fresh peripheral blood by Ficoll-Paque density gradient centrifugation. Total RNA was extracted with Trizol reagent, and quality was checked on an Agilent 2100 Bioanalyzer.

The specimen sequenced was blood. The chain uses TRBV6-5 and TRBJ2-1, with the D gene possibly TRBD1 or TRBD2, each one fitting 6 bases. This clonotype was obtained from a woman in her thirties with Graves' ophthalmopathy. The CDR3 region: CASSYDDRWRGEQFF. The DNA sequence is TGTGCCAGCAGTTACGATGACAGGTGGCGGGGTGAGCAGTTCTTC.